This T cell receptor beta chain comes out of a study of patients and donors after allogeneic stem cell transplantation. From the RT-PCR reads, TCRdb called clonotypes with MiXCR, one entry per CDR3 protein. Of about 200,000 distinct CDR3 sequences in the sample, more than 35% are singletons; the top ten hold about 30%. Sequences were obtained from blood, either unsorted or a sorted T cell fraction (not recorded which). This receptor was taken from a human donor who was either an allogeneic HSCT recipient or a stem cell or donor lymphocyte infusion donor (not recorded which). It is not recorded whose cells these are; they may come from a transplant donor.

CDR3: CASSQDLLVTNEKLFF. The CDR3 DNA sequence: TGTGCCAGCAGCCAAGATCTATTGGTCACTAATGAAAAACTGTTTTTT. This chain joins TRBV3-1 and TRBJ1-4; unclear D gene. CDR3 length equals 16 residues. Germline V gene data show CDR1 as LGHDT and CDR2 as YNNKEL (reference sequence). V gave up 0 bases and J gave up 2 bases, with 10 bases separating them.